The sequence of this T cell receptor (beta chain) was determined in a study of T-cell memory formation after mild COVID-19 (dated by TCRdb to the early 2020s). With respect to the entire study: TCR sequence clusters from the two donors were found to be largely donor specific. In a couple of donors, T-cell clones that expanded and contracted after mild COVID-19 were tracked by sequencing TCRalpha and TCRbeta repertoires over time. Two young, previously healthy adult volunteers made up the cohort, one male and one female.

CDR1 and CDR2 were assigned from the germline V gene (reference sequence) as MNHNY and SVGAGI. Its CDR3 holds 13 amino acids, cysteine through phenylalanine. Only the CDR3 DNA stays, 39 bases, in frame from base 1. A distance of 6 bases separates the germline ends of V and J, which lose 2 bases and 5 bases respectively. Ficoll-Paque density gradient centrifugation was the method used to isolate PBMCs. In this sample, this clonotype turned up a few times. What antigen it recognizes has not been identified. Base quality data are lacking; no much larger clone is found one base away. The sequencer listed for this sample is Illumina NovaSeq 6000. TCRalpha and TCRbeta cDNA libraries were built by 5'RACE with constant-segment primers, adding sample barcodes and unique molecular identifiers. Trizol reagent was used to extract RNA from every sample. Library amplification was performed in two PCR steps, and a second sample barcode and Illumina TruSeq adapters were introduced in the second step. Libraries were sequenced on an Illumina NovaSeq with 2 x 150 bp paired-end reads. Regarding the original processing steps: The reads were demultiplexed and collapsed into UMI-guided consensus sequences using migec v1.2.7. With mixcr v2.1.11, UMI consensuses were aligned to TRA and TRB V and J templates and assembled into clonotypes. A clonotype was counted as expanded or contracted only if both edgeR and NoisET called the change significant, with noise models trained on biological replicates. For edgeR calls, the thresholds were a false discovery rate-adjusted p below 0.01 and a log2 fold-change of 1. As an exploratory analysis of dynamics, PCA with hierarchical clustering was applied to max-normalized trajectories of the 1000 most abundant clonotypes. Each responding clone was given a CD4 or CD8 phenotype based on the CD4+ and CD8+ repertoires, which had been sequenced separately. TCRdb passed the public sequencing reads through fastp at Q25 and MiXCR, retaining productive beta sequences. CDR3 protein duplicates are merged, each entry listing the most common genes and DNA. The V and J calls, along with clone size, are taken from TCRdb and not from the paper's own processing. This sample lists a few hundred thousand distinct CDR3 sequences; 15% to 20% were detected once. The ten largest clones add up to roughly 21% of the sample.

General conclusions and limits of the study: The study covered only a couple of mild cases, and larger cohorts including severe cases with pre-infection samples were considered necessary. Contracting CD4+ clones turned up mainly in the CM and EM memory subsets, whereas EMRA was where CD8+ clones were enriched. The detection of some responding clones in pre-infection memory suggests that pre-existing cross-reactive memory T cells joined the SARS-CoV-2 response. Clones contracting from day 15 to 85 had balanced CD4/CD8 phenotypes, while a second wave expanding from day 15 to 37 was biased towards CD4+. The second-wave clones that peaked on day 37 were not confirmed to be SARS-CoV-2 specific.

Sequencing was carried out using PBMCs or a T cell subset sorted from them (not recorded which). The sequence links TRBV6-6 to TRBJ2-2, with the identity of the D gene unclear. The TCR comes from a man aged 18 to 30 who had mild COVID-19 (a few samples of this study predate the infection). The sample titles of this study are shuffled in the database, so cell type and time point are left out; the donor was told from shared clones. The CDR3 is CASSYARTGELFF. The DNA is TGTGCCAGCAGTTACGCGAGGACCGGGGAGCTGTTTTTT.